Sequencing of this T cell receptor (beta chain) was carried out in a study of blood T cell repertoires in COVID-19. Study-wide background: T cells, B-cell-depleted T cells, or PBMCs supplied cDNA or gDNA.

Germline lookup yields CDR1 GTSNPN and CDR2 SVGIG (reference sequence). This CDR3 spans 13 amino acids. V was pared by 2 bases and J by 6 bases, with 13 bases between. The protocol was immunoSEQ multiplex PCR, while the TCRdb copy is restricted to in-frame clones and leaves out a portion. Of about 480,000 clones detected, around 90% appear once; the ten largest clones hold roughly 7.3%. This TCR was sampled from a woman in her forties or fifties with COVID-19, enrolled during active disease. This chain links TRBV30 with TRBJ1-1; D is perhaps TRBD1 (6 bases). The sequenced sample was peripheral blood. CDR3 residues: CAWSLGAVAEAFF. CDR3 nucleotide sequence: TGTGCCTGGAGTTTGGGGGCGGTCGCTGAAGCTTTCTTT. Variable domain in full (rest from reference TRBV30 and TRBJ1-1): SQTIHQWPATLVQPVGSPLSLECTVEGTSNPNLYWYRQAAGRGLQLLFYSVGIGQISSEVPQNLSASRPQDRQFILSSKKLLLSDSGFYLCAWSLGAVAEAFFGQGTRLTVV.